Sequencing of this T cell receptor (beta chain) was carried out in a study of blood T cell repertoires in COVID-19. Study details: The origin of the acute and convalescent COVID-19 samples was the United States, Italy and Spain. PBMCs, B-cell-depleted T cells, or T cells provided the cDNA or gDNA that made up the material.

This clone was detected only a few times. Enrolment of Seattle patients took place during active infection, and they were followed longitudinally. This CDR3 has 15 amino acids. Germline V lookup: CDR1 SEHNR, CDR2 FQNEAQ (reference sequence). Trimming at V came to 6 bases and at J to 8 bases, leaving 10 bases not matched to a gene. As originally analysed: It was from reference gene primer amplification that nucleated cell counts were estimated. Clones were read by immunoSEQ multiplex PCR, and TCRdb kept only the in-frame ones, dropping some. D and trimming were read from the DNA, whereas the V and J calls and clone size are those reported in that table. The sample contains about 300,000 clones, 75% to 90% of which appear only once.

The clonotype comes from a woman between 50 and 59 years old with COVID-19, enrolled during active disease. This chain uses TRBV7-9 with TRBJ2-1, with 10 bases that match TRBD2. Sequenced: peripheral blood. This chain's CDR3 is CASSYTSGKADEQFF. The CDR3 DNA reads TGTGCCAGCAGTTACACTAGCGGGAAGGCGGATGAGCAGTTCTTC. The full variable domain, rest sourced from reference TRBV7-9 and TRBJ2-1, is DTGVSQNPRHKITKRGQNVTFRCDPISEHNRLYWYRQTLGQGPEFLTYFQNEAQLEKSRLLSDRFSAERPKGSFSTLEIQRTEQGDSAMYLCASSYTSGKADEQFFGPGTRLTVL.